This TCR beta chain was profiled in a study of cytomegalovirus exposure and HLA in healthy donors. The V and J ends lost 7 bases and 6 bases, in that order; junction bases with no gene match: 13. The CDR3 length is 16 residues. Germline V gives CDR1 MDHEN, CDR2 SYDVKM. Study-wide points: Earlier findings revealed that most TCR beta V segments proved productive either about 87% or about 30% of the time. As a later analysis revealed, most CMV-associated TCR beta chains appeared HLA-restricted. HLA-A and HLA-B allele assignments for most subjects were reportedly predicted accurately using TCR beta sequences. Reports credit the classifier with highly specific, highly sensitive diagnosis of cytomegalovirus status.

This clone appeared a single time. As yet, its antigen is unknown. The PCR ran on 60 Vbeta and 13 Jbeta primers. Sequencing used immunoSEQ multiplex PCR; TCRdb keeps in-frame clones, though not all of them. The sample holds 200,000 to 250,000 clones, around 89% seen once. This chain joins TRBV28 and TRBJ2-1; 9 nucleotides match TRBD1. Material: PBMCs. The clonotype originates from a woman under 30 in good health and CMV-seronegative. CDR3 nucleotide sequence: TGTGCCAGCAATCTCGGGGGGACAGGGCGGTTCAATGAGCAGTTCTTC. It encodes CASNLGGTGRFNEQFF.